This TCR beta chain was documented in a study of blood T cell repertoires in COVID-19. On the study more broadly: Italy, Spain and the United States were the sources of the convalescent and acute COVID-19 samples. Sources were T cells, B-cell-depleted T cells, or PBMCs; the material itself was cDNA or gDNA.

The CDR3 length is 14 residues. The ends were cut back, 6 bases at V and 1 base at J, with 12 bases in the middle. Germline V lookup: CDR1 SNHLY, CDR2 FYNNEI. Sequencing was performed with immunoSEQ multiplex PCR; in TCRdb, only in-frame clones are kept and a portion is missing. The sample consists of 50,000 or so clones, 86% of them appearing once. Sequencing was done on a sample of peripheral blood. The source is a woman aged 60-75 years with acute or convalescent COVID-19. This chain uses TRBV2 with TRBJ2-5; weak D call: TRBD1 (5 bases). In DNA form, the CDR3 reads TGTGCCAGCAGGATGGGCACAGGCCAAGAGACCCAGTACTTC. As protein: CASRMGTGQETQYF.